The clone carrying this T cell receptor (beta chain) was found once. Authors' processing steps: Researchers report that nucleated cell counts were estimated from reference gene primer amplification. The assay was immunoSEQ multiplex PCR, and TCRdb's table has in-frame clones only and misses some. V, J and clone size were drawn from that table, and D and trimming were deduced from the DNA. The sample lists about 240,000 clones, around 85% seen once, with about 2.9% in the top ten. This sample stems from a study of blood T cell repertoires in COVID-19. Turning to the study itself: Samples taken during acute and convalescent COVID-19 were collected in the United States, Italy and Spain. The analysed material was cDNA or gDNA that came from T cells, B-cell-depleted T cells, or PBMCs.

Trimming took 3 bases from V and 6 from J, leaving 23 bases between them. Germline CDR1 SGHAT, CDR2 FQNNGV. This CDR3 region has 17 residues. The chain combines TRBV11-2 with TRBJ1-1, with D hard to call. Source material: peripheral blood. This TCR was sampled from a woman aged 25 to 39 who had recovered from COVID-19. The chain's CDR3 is CASSFRAPGVGGSEAFF. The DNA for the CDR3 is TGTGCCAGCAGCTTCCGGGCCCCCGGGGTCGGCGGTTCTGAAGCTTTCTTT.